The 4 T cell receptor beta chains below were found in one sample sequenced in a study of T-cell reconstitution after alpha-beta-depleted transplantation in children. Unique molecular identifiers were incorporated into the prepared TCRbeta library. TCRdb ran MiXCR on the PCR reads and lists one entry per CDR3 protein. In the table there are about 90,000 distinct CDR3 sequences, roughly a sixth of which are singletons. Material: PBMCs, mostly from graft donor cells, obtained 180 days after TCRalphabeta/CD19-depleted stem cell transplant. These receptors came from a male patient aged 2 to 10 who had a stem cell transplant for acute lymphoblastic leukemia, so the T cells may come from the graft donor.

The chain's CDR3 is CASSQGPFVAQYF. The CDR3 nucleotides are TGTGCCAGCAGCCAAGGACCTTTCGTCGCGCAGTATTTT. This chain uses TRBV14 with TRBJ2-3, with D unresolved. This CDR3 comprises 13 residues. The germline gives CDR1 SGHDN, CDR2 FVKESK. V lost 1 base and J lost 10, with 12 bases in between.

V is TRBV7-2 and J is TRBJ2-1; D gene unclear. V was trimmed by 5 bases and J by 4 bases, leaving 18 bases between them. CDR3 length equals 16 residues. The germline V gene has CDR1 SGHTA and CDR2 FQGNSA. The CDR3 protein is CASSPRLAGRYNEQFF. CDR3 DNA sequence: TGTGCCAGCAGCCCCCGGCTGGCCGGTAGATACAATGAGCAGTTCTTC.

This clonotype has a handful of counts. The chain couples TRBV5-1 to TRBJ2-5, with TRBD2 identical over 12 bases. The junction had 7 bases not matched to a gene; V was cut back by 0 bases and J by 4 bases. The CDR3 covers 17 residues. Looked up from germline, CDR1 is SGHRS and CDR2 is YFSETQ. CDR3 region: CASSLGRLAGVRETQYF. In DNA form, the CDR3 reads TGCGCCAGCAGCTTGGGACGACTAGCGGGAGTAAGAGAGACCCAGTACTTC.

This chain uses TRBV4-2 with TRBJ1-1; TRBD1 agrees at 7 bases. Per germline, CDR1 LGHNA and CDR2 YNFKEQ. V lost 0 bases, J lost 1 base, and 11 bases stayed unmatched. The CDR3 has 18 residues. The CDR3 nucleotides read TGTGCCAGCAGCCAAGATATGATGGAGGGGGCCTCGAACACTGAAGCTTTCTTT. The encoded protein is CASSQDMMEGASNTEAFF.